These 3 T cell receptor beta chains were sequenced from one sample in a study of blood T cells in healthy people across ages. A sample-barcoded 5' primer and a J-beta primer mix were used in a second PCR of about 7 to 11 cycles. TCRdb reanalysed the 5' RACE reads using MiXCR and keeps one entry per CDR3 protein. In the table there are approximately 810,000 distinct CDR3 sequences, about 28% of which are singletons. Sequenced sample: blood. These receptors came from a woman over 75 in good health.

This clonotype was seen repeatedly, ten times or more. The chain has TRBV5-6 and TRBJ2-7, with a tentative D call TRBD1 (6 bases). CDR1 SGHDT and CDR2 YYEEEE come from the germline V gene. This CDR3 contains 15 residues. The V end lost 1 base, the J end lost 5 bases, and 16 bases lay between the germline ends. The CDR3 region is CASSLQGKRSDEQYF. The CDR3 DNA is TGTGCCAGCAGCTTGCAGGGGAAGAGGTCGGACGAGCAGTACTTC.

This clonotype was observed a single time. The rearrangement links TRBV3-1 to TRBJ1-3, with 8 bases fitting TRBD1. Trimming removed 1 base from V and 6 bases from J; junction bases left unmatched: 5. Germline CDR1 and CDR2: LGHDT and YNNKEL (reference sequence). This CDR3 comprises 15 residues. The chain's CDR3 is CASSQVPGGANTIYF. The DNA for the CDR3 is TGTGCCAGCAGCCAAGTCCCAGGGGGCGCAAACACCATATATTTT.

The J gene is TRBJ2-1, the V gene TRBV20-1; TRBD1 agrees at 10 bases. V shed 0 bases and J 8 bases; nucleotides not matched to a gene: 4. CDR1 is DFQATT and CDR2 is SNEGSKA in the germline V gene (reference sequence). The CDR3 runs to 14 residues. The CDR3 loop reads CSARDLTGGHEQFF. Here the CDR3 DNA reads TGCAGTGCTAGAGATCTGACAGGGGGCCATGAGCAGTTCTTC.